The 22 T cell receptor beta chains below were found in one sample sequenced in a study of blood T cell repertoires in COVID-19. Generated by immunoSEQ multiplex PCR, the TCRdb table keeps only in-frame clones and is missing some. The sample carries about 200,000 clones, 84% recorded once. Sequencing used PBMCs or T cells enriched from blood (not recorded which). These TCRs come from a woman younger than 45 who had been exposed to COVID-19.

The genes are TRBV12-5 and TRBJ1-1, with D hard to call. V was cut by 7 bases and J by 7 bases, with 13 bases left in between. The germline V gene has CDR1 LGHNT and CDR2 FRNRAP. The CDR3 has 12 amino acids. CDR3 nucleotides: TGTGCTAGTGATGAGGGCTTGGGTGAAGCTTTCTTT. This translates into CASDEGLGEAFF.

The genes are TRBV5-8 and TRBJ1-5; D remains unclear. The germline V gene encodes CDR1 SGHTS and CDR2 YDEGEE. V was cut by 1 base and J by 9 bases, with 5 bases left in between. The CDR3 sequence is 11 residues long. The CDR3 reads CASSLSWPQHF. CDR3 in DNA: TGTGCCAGCAGCTTGTCGTGGCCCCAGCATTTT.

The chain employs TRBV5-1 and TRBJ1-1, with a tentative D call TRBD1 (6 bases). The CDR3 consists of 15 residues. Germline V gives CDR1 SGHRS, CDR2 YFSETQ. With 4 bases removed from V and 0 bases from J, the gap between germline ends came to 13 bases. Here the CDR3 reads CASSPDRPMNTEAFF. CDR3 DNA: TGCGCCAGCAGCCCGGACAGACCCATGAACACTGAAGCTTTCTTT.

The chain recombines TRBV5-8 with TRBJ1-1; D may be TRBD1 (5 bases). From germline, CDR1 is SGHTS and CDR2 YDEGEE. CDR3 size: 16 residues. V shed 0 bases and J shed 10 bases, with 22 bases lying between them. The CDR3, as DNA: TGTGCCAGCAGCTTGGGCGGGGCCCAGCACCGGGGGGGAGCTTTCTTT. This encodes CASSLGGAQHRGGAFF.

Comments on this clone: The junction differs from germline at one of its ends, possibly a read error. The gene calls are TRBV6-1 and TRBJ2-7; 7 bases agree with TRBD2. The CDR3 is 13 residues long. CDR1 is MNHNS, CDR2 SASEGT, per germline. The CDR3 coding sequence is TGTGCCAGCAGCGAAGTTAGCGGGTACGAGCAGTACTTC. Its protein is CASSEVSGYEQYF.

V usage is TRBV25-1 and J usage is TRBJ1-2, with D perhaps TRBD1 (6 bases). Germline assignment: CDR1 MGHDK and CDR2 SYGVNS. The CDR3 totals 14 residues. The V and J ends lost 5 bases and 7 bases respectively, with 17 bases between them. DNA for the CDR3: TGTGCCAGCAGTCCGCAGGGGAGAGGAGTTGGCTACACCTTC. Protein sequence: CASSPQGRGVGYTF.

DNA of the CDR3: TGTGCCAGCGGATACAGGGGGCAGGGTGGCTACACCTTC. It translates to CASGYRGQGGYTF. The J gene is TRBJ1-2, the V gene TRBV12-3 or TRBV12-4; 9 bases are shared with TRBD1. This CDR3 contains 13 residues. J was trimmed by 7 bases and V by 8 bases; bases with no gene match: 8.

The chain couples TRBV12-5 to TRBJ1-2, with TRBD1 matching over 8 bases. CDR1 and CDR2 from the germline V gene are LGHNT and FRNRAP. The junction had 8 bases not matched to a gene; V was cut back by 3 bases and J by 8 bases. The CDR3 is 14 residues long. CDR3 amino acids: CASGLIRGRDGYTF. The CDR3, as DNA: TGTGCTAGTGGTTTAATCAGGGGGCGAGACGGCTACACCTTC.

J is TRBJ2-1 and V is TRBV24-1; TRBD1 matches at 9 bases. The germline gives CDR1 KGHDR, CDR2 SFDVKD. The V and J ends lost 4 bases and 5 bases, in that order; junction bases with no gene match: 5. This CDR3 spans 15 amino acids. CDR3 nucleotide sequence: TGTGCCACCAGTGAAACCGGGACAGGGAACAATGAGCAGTTCTTC. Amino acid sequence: CATSETGTGNNEQFF.

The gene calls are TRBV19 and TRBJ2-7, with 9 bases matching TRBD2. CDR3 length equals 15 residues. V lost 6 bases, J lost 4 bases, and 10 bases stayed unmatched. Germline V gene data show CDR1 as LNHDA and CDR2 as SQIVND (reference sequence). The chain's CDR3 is CASSRRIAGDYEQYF. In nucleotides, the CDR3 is TGTGCCAGTAGCCGACGTATAGCGGGGGATTACGAGCAGTACTTC.

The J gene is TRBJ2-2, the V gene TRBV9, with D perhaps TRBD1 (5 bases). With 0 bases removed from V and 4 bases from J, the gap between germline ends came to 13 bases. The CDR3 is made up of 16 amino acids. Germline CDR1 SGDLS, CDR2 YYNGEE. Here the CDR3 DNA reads TGTGCCAGCAGCGTAGCTACTGGGGCAATCACCGGGGAGCTGTTTTTT. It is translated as CASSVATGAITGELFF.

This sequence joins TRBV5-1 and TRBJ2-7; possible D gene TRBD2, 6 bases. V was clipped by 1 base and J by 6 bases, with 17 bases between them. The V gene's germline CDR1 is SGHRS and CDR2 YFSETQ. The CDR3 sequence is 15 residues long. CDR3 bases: TGCGCCAGCAGCTTGAGGAGGGATCTTTCGGTCGAGCAGTACTTC. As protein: CASSLRRDLSVEQYF.

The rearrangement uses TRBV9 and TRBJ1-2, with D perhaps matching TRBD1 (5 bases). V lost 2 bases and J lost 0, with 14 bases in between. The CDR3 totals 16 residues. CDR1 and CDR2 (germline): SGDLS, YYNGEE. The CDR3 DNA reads TGTGCCAGCAGCGTGGGCCCAAAGACAGCTAACTATGGCTACACCTTC. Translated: CASSVGPKTANYGYTF.

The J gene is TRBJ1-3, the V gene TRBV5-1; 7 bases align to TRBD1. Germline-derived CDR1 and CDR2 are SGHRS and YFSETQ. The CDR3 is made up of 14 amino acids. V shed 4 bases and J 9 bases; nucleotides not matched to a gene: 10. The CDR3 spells CASSHGQVVGTIYF. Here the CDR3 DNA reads TGCGCCAGCAGCCACGGACAGGTCGTTGGCACCATATATTTT.

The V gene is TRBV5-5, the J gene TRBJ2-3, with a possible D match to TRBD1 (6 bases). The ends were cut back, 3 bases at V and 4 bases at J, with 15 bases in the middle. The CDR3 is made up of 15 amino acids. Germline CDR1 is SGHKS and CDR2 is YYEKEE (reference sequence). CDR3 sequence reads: CASSWGTLVPDTQYF. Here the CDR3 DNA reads TGTGCCAGCAGCTGGGGGACATTAGTCCCAGATACGCAGTATTTT.

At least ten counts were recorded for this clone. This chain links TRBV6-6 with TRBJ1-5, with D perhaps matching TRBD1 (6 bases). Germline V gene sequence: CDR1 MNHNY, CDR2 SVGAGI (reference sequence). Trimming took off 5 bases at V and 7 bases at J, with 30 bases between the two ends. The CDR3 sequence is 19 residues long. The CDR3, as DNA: TGTGCCAGCAGTCCCAAAGGTTACGAGACGGACAGTACGGGCCAGCCCCAGCATTTT. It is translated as CASSPKGYETDSTGQPQHF.

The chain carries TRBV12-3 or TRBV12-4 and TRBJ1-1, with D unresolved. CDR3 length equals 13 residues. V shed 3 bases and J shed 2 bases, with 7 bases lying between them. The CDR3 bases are TGTGCCAGCAGTTTGGCCCCTAACACTGAAGCTTTCTTT. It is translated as CASSLAPNTEAFF.

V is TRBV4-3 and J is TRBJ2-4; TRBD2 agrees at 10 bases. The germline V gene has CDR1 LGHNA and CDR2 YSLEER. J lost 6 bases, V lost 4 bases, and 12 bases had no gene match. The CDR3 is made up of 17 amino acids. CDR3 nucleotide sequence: TGCGCCAGCAGCCTTGACGCAGCGGGGGGGCCGGGAAACATTCAGTACTTC. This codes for CASSLDAAGGPGNIQYF.

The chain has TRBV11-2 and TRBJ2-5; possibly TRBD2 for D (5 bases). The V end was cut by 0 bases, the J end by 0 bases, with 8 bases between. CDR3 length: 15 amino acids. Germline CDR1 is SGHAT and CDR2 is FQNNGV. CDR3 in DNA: TGTGCCAGCAGCTTAGATTCGGGAAACCAAGAGACCCAGTACTTC. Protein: CASSLDSGNQETQYF.

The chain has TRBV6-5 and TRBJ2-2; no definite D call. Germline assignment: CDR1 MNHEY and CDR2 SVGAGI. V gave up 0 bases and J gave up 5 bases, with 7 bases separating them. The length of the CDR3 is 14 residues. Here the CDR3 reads CASSYSVLTGELFF. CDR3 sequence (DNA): TGTGCCAGCAGTTACTCGGTCCTAACCGGGGAGCTGTTTTTT.

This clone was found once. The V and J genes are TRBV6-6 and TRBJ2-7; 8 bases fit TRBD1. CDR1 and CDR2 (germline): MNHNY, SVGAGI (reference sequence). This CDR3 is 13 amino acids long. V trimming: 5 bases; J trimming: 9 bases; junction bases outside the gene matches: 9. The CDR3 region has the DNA TGTGCCAGCAGTCGGGACAGGCTGTTCGGGCAGTACTTC. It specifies CASSRDRLFGQYF.

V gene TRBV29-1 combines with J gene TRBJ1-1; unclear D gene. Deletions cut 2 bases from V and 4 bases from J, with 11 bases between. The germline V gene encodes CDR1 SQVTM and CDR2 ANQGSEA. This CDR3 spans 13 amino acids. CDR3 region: CSVESQPGTEAFF. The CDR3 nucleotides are TGCAGCGTTGAATCACAGCCCGGCACTGAAGCTTTCTTT. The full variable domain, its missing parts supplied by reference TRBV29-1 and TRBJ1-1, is SAVISQKPSRDICQRGTSLTIQCQVDSQVTMMFWYRQQPGQSLTLIATANQGSEATYESGFVIDKFPISRPNLTFSTLTVSNMSPEDSSIYLCSVESQPGTEAFFGQGTRLTVV.